This T cell receptor (beta chain) was profiled in a study of cytomegalovirus exposure and HLA in healthy donors. PCR was performed using 60 Vbeta and 13 Jbeta primers. Only in-frame clones appear in the TCRdb table, and some are missing; sequencing was by immunoSEQ multiplex PCR. The sample holds more than 120,000 clones, 70% to 85% seen once. The V gene's germline CDR1 is MDHEN and CDR2 SYDVKM. V gave up 4 bases and J gave up 3 bases, with 16 bases separating them. The CDR3 totals 15 residues. Material: PBMCs. This TCR derives from a male donor in good health and CMV-seronegative. This rearrangement joins TRBV28 to TRBJ2-7; D gene uncertain. The CDR3 reads CASSYSISIHYEQYF. As DNA, the CDR3 is TGTGCCAGCAGTTACTCGATTAGCATTCACTACGAGCAGTACTTC.